Listed below are T cell receptor beta chains from one sample, sequenced in a study of cytomegalovirus exposure and HLA in healthy donors. TCRdb's table, derived via immunoSEQ multiplex PCR, lists solely in-frame clones and lacks some. This table has about 150,000 clones, roughly 83% appearing once. Material: PBMCs. These receptors came from a boy aged 2-9 years in good health and CMV-seronegative. Both conserved end residues are part of each CDR3. A D gene is named only where the DNA matches it firmly. The size entry is marked missing in some rows and otherwise reads once, few, many or a size class.

v_gene	len	d_gene	j_gene	abundance	CDR3nt	CDR3aa
TRBV12-5	16	TRBD2	TRBJ2-3	-	TGTGCTGGTGGGATGGGAGTAGCGGGGTCCTCAGATACGCAGTATTTT	CAGGMGVAGSSDTQYF
TRBV6-6	16	TRBD1	TRBJ1-2	-	TGTGCCAGCAGTTACCATGTACAGGGGCGCGGCGATGGCTACACCTTC	CASSYHVQGRGDGYTF
TRBV18	13	TRBD1	TRBJ1-2	few	TGTGCCAGCTCTCCACAGGGGGCCCATGGCTACACCTTC	CASSPQGAHGYTF
TRBV7-9	15	TRBD2	TRBJ2-5	-	TGTGCCAGCACCGAATTTGTAGCGGGGGAAGAGACCCAGTACTTC	CASTEFVAGEETQYF
TRBV27	15	TRBD2	TRBJ2-7	-	TGTGCCAGCAGTTTGGTAGCGGGGGCTTCCTACGAGCAGTACTTC	CASSLVAGASYEQYF
TRBV5-6	16	TRBD2	TRBJ2-5	-	TGTGCCAGCAGCGAGCCTAGCGGGAGAGTTCGAGAGACCCAGTACTTC	CASSEPSGRVRETQYF
TRBV18	15	TRBD2	TRBJ2-2	-	TGTGCCAGCAACAACGCGGGAGGGAGCGGCGGGGAGCTGTTTTTT	CASNNAGGSGGELFF
TRBV7-2	17	-	TRBJ1-4	-	TGTGCCAGCAGCTCTCAGGGGAAAACCCTGGGCTATGAAAAACTGTTTTTT	CASSSQGKTLGYEKLFF
TRBV29-1	12	TRBD1	TRBJ1-2	-	TGCAGCGTGCGGGGACAGAACTATGGCTACACCTTC	CSVRGQNYGYTF
TRBV28	11	-	TRBJ1-1	few	TGTGCCAGCAGTTTATCAGGGGAAGCTTTCTTT	CASSLSGEAFF
TRBV19	15	-	TRBJ1-5	-	TGTGCCAGTAGTCCCCAGATTAATAGCAATCAGCCCCAGCATTTT	CASSPQINSNQPQHF
TRBV5-8	13	-	TRBJ2-3	-	TGTGCCAGCAGCGCCAGGCGCACAGATACGCAGTATTTT	CASSARRTDTQYF
TRBV6-5	13	TRBD1	TRBJ1-1	-	TGTGCCAGCAGTTACGACAGGGGCACTGAAGCTTTCTTT	CASSYDRGTEAFF
TRBV5-6	16	-	TRBJ1-1	-	TGTGCCAGCAGCTTGGATTTGGGGGCAAAAAACACTGAAGCTTTCTTT	CASSLDLGAKNTEAFF
TRBV5-6	15	-	TRBJ2-1	-	TGTGCCTTCATGGGGGGGCAGGGCCACTACAATGAGCAGTTCTTC	CAFMGGQGHYNEQFF
TRBV6-1	13	-	TRBJ1-1	few	TGTGCCAGCAGTGAAGGAGGGAACACTGAAGCTTTCTTT	CASSEGGNTEAFF
TRBV9	15	-	TRBJ2-5	-	TGTGCCAGCAGCGTAGGCCTCGGACTAACAGAGACCCAGTACTTC	CASSVGLGLTETQYF
TRBV29-1	11	-	TRBJ2-7	-	TGCAGCGTTGGGACAGTCTACGAGCAGTACTTC	CSVGTVYEQYF
TRBV7-2	15	-	TRBJ1-6	-	TGTGCCAGCAGCGTTAGACAGGCTACCAATTCACCCCTCCACTTT	CASSVRQATNSPLHF
TRBV6-4	16	-	TRBJ1-1	-	TGTGCCAGCAGGAGACAACAGGTGATAGAGGACACTGAAGCTTTCTTT	CASRRQQVIEDTEAFF
TRBV7-8	16	TRBD1	TRBJ2-2	-	TGTGCCAGCAGCCGGACAGGGGGGCGGGCCACCGGGGAGCTGTTTTTT	CASSRTGGRATGELFF
TRBV4-1	16	TRBD1	TRBJ2-1	-	TGCGCCAGCAAAAATGTCGGACAGGACTCCTACAATGAGCAGTTCTTC	CASKNVGQDSYNEQFF
TRBV7-9	17	-	TRBJ1-3	-	TGTGCCAGCAGCTTAGCGCGGGGGCCAGAAGCTGGAAACACCATATATTTT	CASSLARGPEAGNTIYF
TRBV19	13	-	TRBJ1-5	-	TGTGCCAGTAGTAGGAGGGTGGTCCAGCCCCAGCATTTT	CASSRRVVQPQHF
TRBV15	14	-	TRBJ2-1	-	TGTGCCACCAGCGGCGAGCGAGGCGTGCATGAGCAGTTCTTC	CATSGERGVHEQFF
TRBV6-1	17	-	TRBJ1-4	-	TGTGCCAGCAGTGAGGGGCCCTCCAGGGCAACTAATGAAAAACTGTTTTTT	CASSEGPSRATNEKLFF